This T cell receptor (beta chain) derives from a study of blood T cell repertoires in COVID-19. Study in general: Specimens from acute and convalescent COVID-19 originated in the United States, Italy and Spain. The analysed material was cDNA or gDNA that came from T cells, B-cell-depleted T cells, or PBMCs.

Germline lookup yields CDR1 MNHEY and CDR2 SMNVEV (reference sequence). The CDR3 extends over 16 amino acids. J gave up 4 bases and V 4 bases, and 10 bases lay outside the gene matches. Original handling: Nucleated cell counts were estimated from reference gene primer amplification. The protocol was immunoSEQ multiplex PCR, while the TCRdb copy is restricted to in-frame clones and leaves out a portion. V, J and clone size are those of that table, while D and trimming were read from the DNA. In the table there are under 250,000 clones, roughly 80% of which are singletons. What was sequenced was peripheral blood. The sequence came from an older woman who had recovered from COVID-19. The V call is TRBV27, the J call TRBJ2-3, with TRBD2 matching over 8 bases. The CDR3 protein is CASSSWSGGQADTQYF. The CDR3 nucleotides read TGTGCCAGCAGTTCCTGGTCGGGGGGGCAAGCAGATACGCAGTATTTT.